A single sample gave rise to the 20 T cell receptor beta chains below, sequenced in a study of response to subunit inactivated influenza vaccine. TCRdb reprocessed the RT-PCR reads via MiXCR and lists one record per CDR3 protein. The sample holds roughly 650,000 distinct CDR3 sequences, approximately 15% seen once. The material sequenced was PBMCs from blood, taken approximately 12 days after vaccination. These receptors came from a man aged 50-60 years who received an inactivated influenza vaccine.

This clonotype was recorded a few times. The chain combines TRBV12-3 or TRBV12-4 with TRBJ1-1, with a tentative D call TRBD1 (5 bases). Trimming removed 11 bases from V and 5 bases from J, with 21 bases in between. This CDR3 spans 14 amino acids. CDR3 sequence reads: CASRTGPSGTEAFF. The CDR3 DNA follows: TGTGCCTCCCGGACGGGACCCTCCGGAACTGAAGCTTTCTTT.

The rearrangement links TRBV27 to TRBJ2-1; 11 positions agree with TRBD1. CDR3 length: 17 amino acids. V gave up 5 bases and J gave up 5 bases; unmatched junction bases: 11. Germline CDR1 is MNHEY and CDR2 is SMNVEV (reference sequence). CDR3 DNA: TGTGCCAGCAGTCCGGACAGGGGGCGATGGGCGAACAATGAGCAGTTCTTC. This encodes CASSPDRGRWANNEQFF.

This rearrangement joins TRBV20-1 to TRBJ2-2; unclear D gene. V lost 4 bases and J 6 bases, leaving 9 bases between the germline ends. The germline V gene encodes CDR1 DFQATT and CDR2 SNEGSKA (reference sequence). The CDR3 consists of 12 residues. CDR3 bases: TGCAGTGCTATTGACACCCCCGGGGAGCTGTTTTTT. Translated, it gives CSAIDTPGELFF.

The chain couples TRBV27 to TRBJ1-2, with D hard to call. The CDR3 consists of 13 residues. CDR1 is MNHEY, CDR2 SMNVEV, per germline (reference sequence). The V and J ends lost 4 bases and 0 bases respectively, with 6 bases between them. CDR3 region: CASSYDTNYGYTF. The DNA for the CDR3 is TGTGCCAGCAGTTACGACACTAACTATGGCTACACCTTC.

V usage is TRBV4-3 and J usage is TRBJ1-5, with unresolved D. CDR1 and CDR2 (germline): LGHNA, YSLEER. Trimming removed 2 bases from V and 3 bases from J, with 11 bases in between. The CDR3 covers 15 residues. CDR3 DNA: TGCGCCAGCAGCCAATCAAACACTGACAATCAGCCCCAGCATTTT. As protein: CASSQSNTDNQPQHF.

In its sample, this clonotype was seen many times. The chain couples TRBV5-5 to TRBJ1-4; 8 bases line up with TRBD1. V dropped 2 bases and J dropped 5; count of bases not matched to a gene: 2. CDR1 is SGHKS, CDR2 YYEKEE, per germline (reference sequence). This CDR3 spans 14 amino acids. For the CDR3, the DNA is TGTGCCAGCAGCTTTACAGGGGGGAATGAAAAACTGTTTTTT. Translation gives CASSFTGGNEKLFF.

The rearrangement links TRBV6-6 to TRBJ2-7; a possible D gene is TRBD2 (5 bases). The CDR3 spans 12 residues. Germline V gene lookup returns CDR1 MNHNY and CDR2 SVGAGI (reference sequence). The V and J ends lost 2 bases and 9 bases respectively, with 11 bases between them. The CDR3 protein is CASSYSGPGQYF. The CDR3 DNA reads TGTGCCAGCAGTTACAGCGGACCAGGGCAGTACTTC.

This clonotype was found many times. This chain uses TRBV28 with TRBJ2-3; 9 bases line up with TRBD1. Germline V gives CDR1 MDHEN, CDR2 SYDVKM. Germline trimming cut 2 bases from V and 4 bases from J; bases unmatched to any gene: 4. The CDR3 has 15 amino acids. The CDR3 sequence: CASSLGQGMSDTQYF. For the CDR3, the DNA is TGTGCCAGCAGTTTAGGACAGGGGATGTCAGATACGCAGTATTTT. Based on the CDR3 plus reference TRBV28 and TRBJ2-3, the full variable domain is DVKVTQSSRYLVKRTGEKVFLECVQDMDHENMFWYRQDPGLGLRLIYFSYDVKMKEKGDIPEGYSVSREKKERFSLILESASTNQTSMYLCASSLGQGMSDTQYFGPGTRLTVL.

This clonotype was seen a few times. The chain carries TRBV7-8 and TRBJ2-1; either TRBD1 or TRBD2 may fit D (5 bases each). The CDR3 sequence is 15 residues long. The germline V and J ends were trimmed by 5 bases and 3 bases, with 14 bases remaining between them. Looked up from germline, CDR1 is SGHVS and CDR2 is FQNEAQ. The DNA of the CDR3 is TGTGCCAGCAGCGGAGGACAAAACTTCTACAATGAGCAGTTCTTC. Amino acid sequence: CASSGGQNFYNEQFF. Using reference TRBV7-8 and TRBJ2-1 for the parts outside the CDR3, the full variable domain is GAGVSQSPRYKVAKRGQDVALRCDPISGHVSLFWYQQALGQGPEFLTYFQNEAQLDKSGLPSDRFFAERPEGSVSTLKIQRTQQEDSAVYLCASSGGQNFYNEQFFGPGTRLTVL.

This clonotype occurred many times. The chain is built from TRBV29-1 and TRBJ1-3, with D possibly TRBD1 on 5 matching bases. V lost 0 bases to trimming and J lost 0 bases, with 9 bases between them. Per germline, CDR1 SQVTM and CDR2 ANQGSEA. The CDR3 consists of 15 residues. DNA for the CDR3: TGCAGCGTTGAAGATGTTGGGGGCTCTGGAAACACCATATATTTT. The encoded protein is CSVEDVGGSGNTIYF.

This chain joins TRBV11-2 and TRBJ1-5; tentatively, D is TRBD1 (5 bases). Germline V gene sequence: CDR1 SGHAT, CDR2 FQNNGV. The CDR3 sequence is 16 residues long. V was trimmed by 1 base and J by 3 bases, leaving 13 bases between them. The CDR3 here is CASSLGGGVFNQPQHF. The CDR3 region has the DNA TGTGCCAGCAGCTTAGGGGGCGGGGTATTCAATCAGCCCCAGCATTTT.

The chain carries TRBV7-9 and TRBJ2-5; TRBD1 matches 11 bases. The ends lost 3 bases at V and 7 bases at J; junction bases unmatched: 10. The length of the CDR3 is 16 residues. Germline lookup yields CDR1 SEHNR and CDR2 FQNEAQ (reference sequence). DNA of the CDR3: TGTGCCAGCAGCTTGGCAGCCGGGACAGGGGGTATGACCCAGTACTTC. Amino acids: CASSLAAGTGGMTQYF. The full variable domain, rest sourced from reference TRBV7-9 and TRBJ2-5, is DTGVSQNPRHKITKRGQNVTFRCDPISEHNRLYWYRQTLGQGPEFLTYFQNEAQLEKSRLLSDRFSAERPKGSFSTLEIQRTEQGDSAMYLCASSLAAGTGGMTQYFGPGTRLLVL.

The V and J genes are TRBV11-2 and TRBJ2-1; D is possibly TRBD2 (6 bases). Trimming took off 4 bases at V and 6 bases at J, with 16 bases between the two ends. From germline, CDR1 is SGHAT and CDR2 FQNNGV. The CDR3 has 15 amino acids. The CDR3 sequence: CASSSALRAGNEQFF. The CDR3, as DNA: TGTGCCAGCAGCTCGGCCCTTAGAGCGGGCAATGAGCAGTTCTTC.

This clonotype has a handful of counts. The J gene is TRBJ2-1, the V gene TRBV5-1; D unclear. The length of the CDR3 is 14 residues. Germline-derived CDR1 and CDR2 are SGHRS and YFSETQ. Trimming removed 4 bases at V and 10 bases at J, with 18 bases between. The CDR3 is CASSLRYTEGEQFF. CDR3 DNA: TGCGCCAGCAGCCTACGGTACACAGAAGGCGAGCAGTTCTTC.

This clonotype was counted between two and nine times. V usage is TRBV4-1 and J usage is TRBJ2-5; maybe TRBD2 (6 bases). The germline V gene has CDR1 MGHRA and CDR2 YSYEKL. There are 15 residues in the CDR3. The V and J ends lost 1 base and 5 bases respectively, with 14 bases between them. The CDR3 DNA sequence: TGCGCCAGCAGCCAAGGCCCCACTAGCTGGGAGACCCAGTACTTC. This gives the protein CASSQGPTSWETQYF.

The genes are TRBV4-2 and TRBJ2-3; 7 bases agree with TRBD2. This CDR3 spans 16 amino acids. J gave up 4 bases and V 1 base, and 8 bases lay outside the gene matches. The germline V gene has CDR1 LGHNA and CDR2 YNFKEQ. The CDR3 loop is CASSQVVAGDPDTQYF. CDR3 in DNA: TGTGCCAGCAGCCAAGTGGTGGCGGGAGACCCAGATACGCAGTATTTT.

The chain joins TRBV9 to TRBJ1-1; D is unresolved. The length of the CDR3 is 14 residues. V was cut by 0 bases and J by 1 base, with 7 bases left in between. Germline V gene data show CDR1 as SGDLS and CDR2 as YYNGEE. CDR3 sequence: CASSVGLPNTEAFF. The CDR3 DNA reads TGTGCCAGCAGCGTAGGCCTCCCGAACACTGAAGCTTTCTTT.

This clonotype was observed a few times. This rearrangement joins TRBV7-9 to TRBJ2-5; D is possibly TRBD1 or TRBD2 (5 bases each). The V end was cut by 5 bases, the J end by 5 bases, with 15 bases between. The CDR3 runs 14 residues. From germline, CDR1 is SEHNR and CDR2 FQNEAQ (reference sequence). CDR3 residues: CASSPLKGRETQYF. CDR3 in DNA: TGTGCCAGCAGCCCCCTCAAGGGACGGGAGACCCAGTACTTC.

V and J are TRBV12-3 or TRBV12-4 and TRBJ2-7; possibly TRBD1 or TRBD2 for D (5 bases each). Trimming removed 4 bases from V and 3 bases from J, with 13 bases in between. The CDR3 has 14 residues. The CDR3 DNA reads TGTGCCAGCAGTTCCGGGACCCAAAACTACGAGCAGTACTTC. This encodes CASSSGTQNYEQYF.

The chain recombines TRBV20-1 with TRBJ2-1; tentatively, D is TRBD1 (6 bases). Trimming pared 1 base from V and 4 bases from J, leaving 14 bases between. The V gene's germline CDR1 is DFQATT and CDR2 SNEGSKA (reference sequence). This CDR3 contains 15 residues. CDR3 in amino acids: CSARGADRRYNEQFF. CDR3 coding DNA: TGCAGTGCTAGAGGGGCTGACAGGAGATACAATGAGCAGTTCTTC.